This T cell receptor beta chain was identified in a study of chemoradiotherapy in HPV16-positive cancers. Remarks on this clone: Its antigen is still unknown.

Using immunoSEQ multiplex PCR, the repertoire was profiled, and TCRdb retains in-frame clones only, with some absent. The sample yields 10,000 to 14,000 clones, about nine tenths seen once. Study-level findings and limits: Better recurrence-free survival went with HPV-responsive T-cell expansion in HPV16-positive patients.

CDR1 SGHDN and CDR2 FVKESK come from the germline V gene. The CDR3 has 18 residues. The junction had 18 bases not matched to a gene; V was cut back by 4 bases and J by 4 bases. This material consisted of blood, taken from a patient who underwent chemoradiotherapy. This rearrangement joins TRBV14 to TRBJ1-2, with TRBD1 identical over 7 bases. The TCR comes from a human donor with HPV-associated anogenital cancer. For the CDR3, the DNA is TGTGCCAGCAGCCCCCGAACCCAGGCGGTACAGGGGTCCTATGGCTACACCTTC. Its protein is CASSPRTQAVQGSYGYTF.